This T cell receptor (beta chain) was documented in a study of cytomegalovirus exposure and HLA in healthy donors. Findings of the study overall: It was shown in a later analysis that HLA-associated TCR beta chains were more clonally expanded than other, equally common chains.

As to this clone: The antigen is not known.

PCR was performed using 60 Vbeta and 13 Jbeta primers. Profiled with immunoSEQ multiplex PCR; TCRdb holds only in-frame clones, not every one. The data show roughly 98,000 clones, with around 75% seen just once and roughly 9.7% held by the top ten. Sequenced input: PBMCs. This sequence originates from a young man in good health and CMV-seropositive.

CDR3 sequence: CASSQDLSWRNSPLHF. DNA of the CDR3: TGTGCCAGCAGCCAAGATCTCTCGTGGAGGAATTCACCCCTCCACTTT. The genes are TRBV4-2 and TRBJ1-6; D is uncertain. CDR3 length: 16 residues. Trimming left V 0 bases short and J 7 bases short, with 13 bases between. Germline loops: CDR1 LGHNA, CDR2 YNFKEQ.